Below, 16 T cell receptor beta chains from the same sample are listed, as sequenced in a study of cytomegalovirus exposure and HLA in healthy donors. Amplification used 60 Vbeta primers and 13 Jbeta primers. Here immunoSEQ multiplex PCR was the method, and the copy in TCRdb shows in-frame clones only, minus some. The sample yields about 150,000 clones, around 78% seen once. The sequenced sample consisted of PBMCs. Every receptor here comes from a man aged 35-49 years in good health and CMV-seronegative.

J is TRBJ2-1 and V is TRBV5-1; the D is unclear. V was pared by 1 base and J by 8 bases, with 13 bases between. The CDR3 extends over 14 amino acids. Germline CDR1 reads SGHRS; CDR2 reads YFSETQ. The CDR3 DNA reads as TGCGCCAGCAGCTTGAATTACGGCGGCGATGAGCAGTTCTTC. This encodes CASSLNYGGDEQFF.

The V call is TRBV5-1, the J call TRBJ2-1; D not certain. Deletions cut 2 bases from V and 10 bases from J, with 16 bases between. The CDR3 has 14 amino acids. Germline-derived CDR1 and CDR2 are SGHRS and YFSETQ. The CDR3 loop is CASSFRVAPNEQFF. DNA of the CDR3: TGCGCCAGCAGCTTTCGGGTAGCTCCGAACGAGCAGTTCTTC.

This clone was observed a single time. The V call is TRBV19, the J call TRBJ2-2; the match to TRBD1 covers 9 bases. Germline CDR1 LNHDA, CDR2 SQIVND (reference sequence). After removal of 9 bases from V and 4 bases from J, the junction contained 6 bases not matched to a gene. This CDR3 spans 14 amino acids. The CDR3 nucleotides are TGTGCCAGCCGCGGGACAGGGAGCACCGGGGAGCTGTTTTTT. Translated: CASRGTGSTGELFF. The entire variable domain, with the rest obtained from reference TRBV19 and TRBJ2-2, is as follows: DGGITQSPKYLFRKEGQNVTLSCEQNLNHDAMYWYRQDPGQGLRLIYYSQIVNDFQKGDIAEGYSVSREKKESFPLTVTSAQKNPTAFYLCASRGTGSTGELFFGEGSRLTVL.

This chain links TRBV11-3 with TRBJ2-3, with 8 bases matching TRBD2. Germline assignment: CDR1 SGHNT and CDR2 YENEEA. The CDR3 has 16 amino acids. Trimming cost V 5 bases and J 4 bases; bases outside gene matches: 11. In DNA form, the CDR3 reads TGTGCCAGCAGCCCCCGAAGCGGGAGTAGTGCAGATACGCAGTATTTT. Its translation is CASSPRSGSSADTQYF.

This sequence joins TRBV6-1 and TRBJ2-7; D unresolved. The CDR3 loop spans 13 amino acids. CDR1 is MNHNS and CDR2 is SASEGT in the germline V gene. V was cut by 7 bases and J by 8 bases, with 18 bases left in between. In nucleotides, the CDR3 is TGTGCCAGCAAGCAAGATACTCCAGGAAAGCAGTACGTC. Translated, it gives CASKQDTPGKQYV.

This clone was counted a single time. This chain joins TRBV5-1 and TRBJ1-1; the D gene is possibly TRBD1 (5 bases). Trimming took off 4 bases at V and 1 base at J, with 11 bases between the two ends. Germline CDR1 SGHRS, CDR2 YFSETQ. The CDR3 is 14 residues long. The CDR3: CASSLGGRNTEAFF. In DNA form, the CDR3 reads TGCGCCAGCAGCCTCGGGGGGAGGAACACTGAAGCTTTCTTT.

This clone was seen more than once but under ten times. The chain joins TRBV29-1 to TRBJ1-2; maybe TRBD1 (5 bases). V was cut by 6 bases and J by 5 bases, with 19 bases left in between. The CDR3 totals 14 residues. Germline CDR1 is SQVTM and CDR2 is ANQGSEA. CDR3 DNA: TGCAGCGTAGCCGGGACGGGGGTTTTGTATGGCTACACCTTC. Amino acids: CSVAGTGVLYGYTF.

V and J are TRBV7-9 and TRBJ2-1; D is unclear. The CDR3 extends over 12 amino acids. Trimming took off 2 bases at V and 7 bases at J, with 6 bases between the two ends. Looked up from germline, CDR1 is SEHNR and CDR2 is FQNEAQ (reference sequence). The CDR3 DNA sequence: TGTGCCAGCAGCTTAAGTAGAAATGAGCAGTTCTTC. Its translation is CASSLSRNEQFF.

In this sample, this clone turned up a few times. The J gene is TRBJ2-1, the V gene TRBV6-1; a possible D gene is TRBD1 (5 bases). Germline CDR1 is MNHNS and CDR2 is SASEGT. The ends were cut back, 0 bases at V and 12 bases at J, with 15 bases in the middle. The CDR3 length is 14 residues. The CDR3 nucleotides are TGTGCCAGCAGTGAAGCCCTGCCCGGGCAGGGGCAGTTCTTC. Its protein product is CASSEALPGQGQFF.

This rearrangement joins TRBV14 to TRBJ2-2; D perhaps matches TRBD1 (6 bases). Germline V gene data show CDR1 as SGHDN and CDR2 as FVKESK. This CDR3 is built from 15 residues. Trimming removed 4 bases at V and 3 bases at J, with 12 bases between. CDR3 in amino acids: CASSRPTGDTGELFF. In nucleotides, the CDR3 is TGTGCCAGCAGCCGCCCGACAGGAGACACCGGGGAGCTGTTTTTT.

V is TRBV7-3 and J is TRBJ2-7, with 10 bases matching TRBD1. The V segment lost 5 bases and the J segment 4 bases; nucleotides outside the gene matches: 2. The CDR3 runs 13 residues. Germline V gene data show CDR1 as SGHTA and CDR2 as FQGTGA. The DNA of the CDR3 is TGTGCCAGCAGCCGGGACAGGGGATACGAGCAGTACTTC. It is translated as CASSRDRGYEQYF.

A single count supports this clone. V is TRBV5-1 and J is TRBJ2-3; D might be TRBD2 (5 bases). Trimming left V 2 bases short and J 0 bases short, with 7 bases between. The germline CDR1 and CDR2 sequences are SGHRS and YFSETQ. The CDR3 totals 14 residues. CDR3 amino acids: CASSFGESTDTQYF. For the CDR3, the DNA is TGCGCCAGCAGCTTCGGGGAGAGCACAGATACGCAGTATTTT.

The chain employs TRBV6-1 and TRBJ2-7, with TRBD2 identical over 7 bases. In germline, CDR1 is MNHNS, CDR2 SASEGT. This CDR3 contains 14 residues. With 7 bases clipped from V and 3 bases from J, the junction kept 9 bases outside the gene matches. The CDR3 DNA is TGTGCCAGCAAGCTATCAGCGGGGAGCTACGAGCAGTACTTC. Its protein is CASKLSAGSYEQYF.

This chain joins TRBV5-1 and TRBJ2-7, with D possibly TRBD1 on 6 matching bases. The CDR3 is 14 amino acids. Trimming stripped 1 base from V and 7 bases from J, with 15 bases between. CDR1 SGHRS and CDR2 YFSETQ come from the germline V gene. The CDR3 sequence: CASSLNGAGAEQYV. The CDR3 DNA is TGCGCCAGCAGCTTGAATGGGGCAGGGGCTGAGCAGTACGTC.

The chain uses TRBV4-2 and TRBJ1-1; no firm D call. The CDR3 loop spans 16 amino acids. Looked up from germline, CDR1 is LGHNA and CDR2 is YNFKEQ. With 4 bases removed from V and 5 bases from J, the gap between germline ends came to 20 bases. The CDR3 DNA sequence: TGTGCCAGCAGCCGCCGAGAGGTGGCGCGTGGGACTGAAGCTTTCTTT. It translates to CASSRREVARGTEAFF.

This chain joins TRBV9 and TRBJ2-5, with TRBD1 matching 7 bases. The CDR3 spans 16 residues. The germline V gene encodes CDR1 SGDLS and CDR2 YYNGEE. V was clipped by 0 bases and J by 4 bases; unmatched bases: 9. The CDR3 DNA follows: TGTGCCAGCAGCGTAGTCGGGACAGAGGTGGCAGAGACCCAGTACTTC. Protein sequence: CASSVVGTEVAETQYF.